This T cell receptor beta chain was found in a study of T-cell memory formation after mild COVID-19. Employing constant-segment primers, 5'RACE generated TCR alpha and TCR beta cDNA libraries bearing sample barcodes and UMIs. TCRdb re-called the 5' RACE reads through MiXCR, storing one row per CDR3 protein. The repertoire holds approximately 99,000 distinct CDR3 sequences, with about a sixth as singletons. This clonotype occurred many times. V dropped 7 bases and J dropped 8 bases, with 18 bases sitting between them. From germline, CDR1 is SEHNR and CDR2 FQNEAQ (reference sequence). This CDR3 comprises 14 residues.

Sequences were obtained from PBMCs or a T cell subset sorted from them (not recorded which). This sequence joins TRBV7-9 and TRBJ2-1; D possibly corresponds to TRBD1 (5 bases). This TCR derives from a man between 18 and 35 years old who had mild COVID-19 (a few samples of this study predate the infection). Cell type and time point are not known. The CDR3 sequence is CASTTLGHRDEQFF. The CDR3 coding sequence is TGTGCCAGCACCACCCTGGGGCACCGAGATGAGCAGTTCTTC.